The 14 T cell receptor beta chains listed next were all sequenced from one sample in a study of T cells after yellow fever vaccination. TCRdb processed the 5' RACE reads anew with MiXCR; each CDR3 protein has one entry. This sample yields 68,000 or so distinct CDR3 sequences, of which more than 6.5% are seen a single time; approximately 35% belongs to the top ten. Sequences were derived from CD8+ T cells sorted from PBMCs, sampled about 41 days after the first yellow fever vaccination. Every receptor here comes from a man between 18 and 29 years old who received the YFV17D yellow fever vaccine.

This clonotype was counted between two and nine times. This chain uses TRBV24-1 with TRBJ2-7; 7 bases agree with TRBD1. Germline V gene lookup returns CDR1 KGHDR and CDR2 SFDVKD. V dropped 4 bases and J dropped 9; count of bases not matched to a gene: 14. CDR3 length equals 15 residues. DNA of the CDR3: TGTGCCACCAGTGAGACCGGGACAGCCACTCTAGGGCAGTACTTC. It translates to CATSETGTATLGQYF.

There are many counts of this clonotype. CDR3 residues: CASSYSADRDYNEQFF. DNA for the CDR3: TGTGCCAGCAGTTACTCCGCGGACAGGGACTACAATGAGCAGTTCTTC. This sequence joins TRBV6-2 or TRBV6-3 and TRBJ2-1; 8 positions agree with TRBD1. Germline V lookup: CDR1 MNHEY, CDR2 SVGEGT. The CDR3 runs 16 residues. The J segment lost 3 bases and the V segment lost 0 bases, leaving 4 bases of the junction unmatched.

This clonotype was counted many times. This chain connects TRBV12-3 or TRBV12-4 to TRBJ2-1, with TRBD2 matching over 9 bases. The J segment lost 10 bases and the V segment lost 4 bases, leaving 5 bases of the junction unmatched. The CDR3 is 13 amino acids. CDR3: CASSSAGGREQFF. The DNA for the CDR3 is TGTGCCAGCAGTTCGGCGGGGGGGCGGGAGCAGTTCTTC.

This chain links TRBV11-2 with TRBJ1-1, with unresolved D. CDR3 size: 13 residues. Germline values: CDR1 SGHAT, CDR2 FQNNGV. V was shortened by 6 bases and J by 8 bases, with 16 bases between the two germline ends. The CDR3 here is CASSPALFPEAFF. The CDR3 DNA reads as TGTGCCAGCAGTCCCGCCCTATTCCCAGAAGCTTTCTTT.

This clonotype occurred many times. The chain joins TRBV11-2 to TRBJ2-3, with 9 nucleotides matching TRBD1. J lost 13 bases, V lost 5 bases, and 10 bases had no gene match. This CDR3 has 13 amino acids. Germline CDR1 reads SGHAT; CDR2 reads FQNNGV. This CDR3 is CASSAMRDRVKYF. The CDR3 DNA is TGTGCCAGCAGCGCCATGAGGGACAGGGTGAAGTATTTT.

A few counts support this clonotype. The junction shows a germline mismatch at one end, possibly a read error. The gene calls are TRBV20-1 and TRBJ2-3; possibly TRBD2 for D (5 bases). Germline V gives CDR1 DFQATT, CDR2 SNEGSKA (reference sequence). This CDR3 contains 16 residues. The CDR3 DNA sequence: TGCTGTGCTAGAGATCCCAGAGGGTCAGGTACAGATACGCAGTATTTT. Translation: CCARDPRGSGTDTQYF.

The sample holds many counts of this clonotype. V is TRBV7-2 and J is TRBJ2-2; TRBD2 matches 14 bases. Germline CDR1 SGHTA, CDR2 FQGNSA. The CDR3 length is 22 residues. With V trimmed by 6 bases and J by 0 bases, 18 bases remained unmatched. The CDR3 nucleotides are TGTGCCAGCAGAGGGCCATACCGAGGACTAGCGGGGGGTCTCGCGAACACCGGGGAGCTGTTTTTT. Residues: CASRGPYRGLAGGLANTGELFF. The complete variable domain, with remaining parts taken from reference TRBV7-2 and TRBJ2-2, reads GAGVSQSPSNKVTEKGKDVELRCDPISGHTALYWYRQSLGQGLEFLIYFQGNSAPDKSGLPSDRFSAERTGGSVSTLTIQRTQQEDSAVYLCASRGPYRGLAGGLANTGELFFGEGSRLTVL.

Many counts were recorded for this clonotype. This chain uses TRBV20-1 with TRBJ2-5; maybe TRBD1 (6 bases). Trimming cost V 1 base and J 4 bases, with 16 bases left between them. This CDR3 contains 15 residues. Germline values: CDR1 DFQATT, CDR2 SNEGSKA (reference sequence). CDR3 residues: CSARGFRTVTETQYF. CDR3 sequence (DNA): TGCAGTGCTAGAGGTTTCCGGACAGTGACAGAGACCCAGTACTTC.

This clonotype was counted a few times. The chain is built from TRBV7-9 and TRBJ1-1; 10 nucleotides agree with TRBD1. CDR1 is SEHNR, CDR2 FQNEAQ, per germline (reference sequence). The CDR3 sequence is 15 residues long. V gave up 5 bases and J gave up 7 bases; unmatched junction bases: 10. CDR3 sequence (DNA): TGTGCCAGCAGCGCCGTGACAGGGGGCGGCGGTGAAGCTTTCTTT. The encoded protein is CASSAVTGGGGEAFF.

The V and J genes are TRBV13 and TRBJ2-7; 9 positions agree with TRBD2. The CDR3 runs to 15 residues. Germline V gene sequence: CDR1 PRHDT, CDR2 FYEKMQ (reference sequence). V trimming: 5 bases; J trimming: 0 bases; junction bases outside the gene matches: 5. CDR3 bases: TGTGCCAGCAGCCCTAGCGGGGCCCTCTCCTACGAGCAGTACGTC. This encodes CASSPSGALSYEQYV.

V is TRBV6-1 and J is TRBJ2-3, with 8 bases identical to TRBD2. Unmatched junction bases numbered 5, after V lost 7 bases and J lost 2 bases. This CDR3 region has 14 residues. The germline V gene encodes CDR1 MNHNS and CDR2 SASEGT. DNA of the CDR3: TGTGCCAGCACACGGGGGGGATACACAGATACGCAGTATTTT. This gives the protein CASTRGGYTDTQYF.

This clonotype showed up just a few times. V usage is TRBV19 and J usage is TRBJ1-1; D is undetermined. The V and J ends lost 5 bases and 4 bases respectively, with 14 bases between them. The CDR3 is 14 residues long. Germline assignment: CDR1 LNHDA and CDR2 SQIVND (reference sequence). The DNA of the CDR3 is TGTGCCAGTAGTGTACACCCGTTGGGCACTGAAGCTTTCTTT. Translating gives CASSVHPLGTEAFF.

Only a few counts were recorded for this clonotype. The rearrangement uses TRBV2 and TRBJ2-7; possible D gene TRBD1, 6 bases. The CDR3 totals 12 residues. Germline assignment: CDR1 SNHLY and CDR2 FYNNEI. V was shortened by 6 bases and J by 5 bases, with 11 bases between the two germline ends. CDR3 in DNA: TGTGCCAGCAGAAACAGGGTACACGAGCAGTACTTC. It is translated as CASRNRVHEQYF.

This clonotype appeared many times. The chain recombines TRBV6-5 with TRBJ2-1, with TRBD1 matching 8 bases. The length of the CDR3 is 17 residues. The V gene end was trimmed by 2 bases and the J gene end by 6 bases; junction bases not matched to a gene: 12. Germline V gene data show CDR1 as MNHEY and CDR2 as SVGAGI. The CDR3 DNA follows: TGTGCCAGCAGTTACGGACCCAGGGGGCTGGAGGGCAATGAGCAGTTCTTC. It specifies CASSYGPRGLEGNEQFF.